This T cell receptor (beta chain) was sequenced for a study of shared clonotypes between healthy human individuals. The CDR3 extends over 12 amino acids. Between the trimmed V and J ends, which lost 4 bases and 6 bases, there was a span of 12 bases. Per germline, CDR1 SQVTM and CDR2 ANQGSEA. Study-wide results and limits: Lower generation probabilities were found for non-shared clonotypes than for those shared by all four donors. In general, naive subsets displayed greater estimated richness than memory subsets did.

Here immunoSEQ multiplex PCR was the method, and the copy in TCRdb shows in-frame clones only, minus some. The sample lists about 2,500,000 clones, more than 80% occurring once. To note about this clone: Its antigen is undetermined.

The chain combines TRBV29-1 with TRBJ2-5, with D possibly matching TRBD1 (6 bases). Sequences were obtained from naive CD4+ T cells sorted from blood. Subset of the sample: CD45RA+ positively selected. The clonotype was recovered from a man between 18 and 35 years old in good health. CDR3 region: CSVGNQGQTQYF. CDR3 sequence (DNA): TGCAGCGTTGGTAACCAGGGGCAGACCCAGTACTTC.